The clone carrying this T cell receptor (beta chain) was recorded at least ten times. From germline, CDR1 is SNHLY and CDR2 FYNNEI. The CDR3 spans 14 residues. J lost 4 bases, V lost 8 bases, and 9 bases had no gene match. These data originate in a study of T-cell reconstitution after alpha-beta-depleted transplantation in children. The authors prepared the TCRbeta library with unique molecular identifiers. One entry per CDR3 protein results from TCRdb running MiXCR on the PCR reads. The sample contains about 230,000 distinct CDR3 sequences, over 9.5% of which appear only once. V and J are TRBV2 and TRBJ2-5; 8 bases agree with TRBD1. The material was PBMCs from the stem cell graft donor, obtained from the stem cell graft. The receptor comes from a human donor who donated a stem cell graft to a child with SCID. This CDR3 is CASGPTGTGETQYF. Here the CDR3 DNA reads TGTGCCAGCGGCCCAACCGGGACAGGAGAGACCCAGTACTTC.